Listed below are T cell receptor beta chains from one sample, sequenced in a study of monozygotic twins with inflammatory bowel disease. Reanalyzing the 5' RACE reads, TCRdb keeps one entry per CDR3 protein, without DNA. The sample has under 200,000 distinct CDR3 sequences, and its top ten clones hold 2.8%. Sequencing was performed on blood. These receptors came from a human donor with ulcerative colitis or Crohn's disease, or a healthy co-twin of an affected twin (not recorded which). The CDR3 runs from the conserved cysteine through the conserved F or W. Each record gives: V gene, J gene, CDR3 protein.

>TRBV5-1|TRBJ2-1
CASYGRGSYNEQFF
>TRBV20-1|TRBJ1-5
CSAFTLHPRGPSNQPQHF
>TRBV7-3|TRBJ1-1
CASSLPGSQAFF
>TRBV15|TRBJ2-5
CATSREGAGKETQYF
>TRBV7-6|TRBJ2-1
CASSTRYNEQFF
>TRBV5-1|TRBJ2-1
CASSFGLVLGDLNEQFF
>TRBV6-2/TRBV6-3|TRBJ2-4
CASSRFPGQEYPIAKNFQYF
>TRBV6-1|TRBJ1-4
CASSRNIQGDPNEKLFF
>TRBV29-1|TRBJ2-7
CSVSRPGQGYEQYF
>TRBV7-8|TRBJ2-1
CASKPPGLNEQFF
>TRBV20-1|TRBJ2-2
CSATRGLTNTGELFF
>TRBV29-1|TRBJ2-1
CSVGPPSDRVAYNEQFF
>TRBV12-3/TRBV12-4|TRBJ2-7
CASSPPSSGSHEQYF
>TRBV7-3|TRBJ2-7
CASSFADGQQQYF
>TRBV19|TRBJ2-3
CGIFGPKSQSTSTDTQYF
>TRBV12-3/TRBV12-4|TRBJ1-2
CASSSTGTGGSGGYTF
>TRBV7-3|TRBJ1-6
CASSLTAGPNSPLHF
>TRBV4-2|TRBJ2-7
CASSQDRRDEQYF
>TRBV12-3/TRBV12-4|TRBJ1-2
CASSLVDSGRYGYTF
>TRBV12-5|TRBJ2-3
CASARAIERADTQYF
>TRBV5-1|TRBJ2-5
CASSLVLIETQYF
>TRBV7-9|TRBJ2-5
CASSPYFGQYF
>TRBV5-6|TRBJ2-2
CASSFLPGLAGENTGELFF
>TRBV12-5|TRBJ2-1
CASGIVGEQFF
>TRBV14|TRBJ2-2
CASSQVRQNTGELFF
>TRBV5-1|TRBJ2-7
CASSSGLAGGTPYEQYF
>TRBV5-1|TRBJ2-7
CASSRGLAVSYEQYF
>TRBV5-4|TRBJ2-1
CASCQGDGYNEQFF
>TRBV24-1|TRBJ2-3
CATSDLKTGPTDTQYF
>TRBV28|TRBJ2-1
CASSRGATGNNEQFF
>TRBV5-1|TRBJ1-3
CASSRGQRNSGNTIYF
>TRBV28|TRBJ2-1
CASSALAGVQAYEQFF
>TRBV12-3/TRBV12-4|TRBJ1-3
CASSGDGIGNTIYF
>TRBV4-1|TRBJ2-7
CASSPGLGQYF
>TRBV5-1|TRBJ2-7
CASSSKQYGTSGKTYEQYF
>TRBV30|TRBJ2-5
CAWNYGRLETQYF
>TRBV3-1|TRBJ2-3
CASSQVTDTQYF
>TRBV4-2|TRBJ2-1
CASSPEGRRENEQFF
>TRBV24-1|TRBJ2-4
CATSDSPGPLAKNMQYF
>TRBV12-3/TRBV12-4|TRBJ2-3
CASSLVASGRASTQYF
>TRBV7-2|TRBJ1-4
CASSLNGATNEKLFF
>TRBV29-1|TRBJ2-5
CSVEDLIELVQETQYF